This TCR beta chain came from a study of blood T cell repertoires in COVID-19. As concerns this clone: In the same sample, other DNA sequences code for this CDR3.

Profiling relied on immunoSEQ multiplex PCR, and the TCRdb table lists in-frame clones only, not all of them. The sample contains over 250,000 clones, 88% of which appear only once. The TCR sequence derives from a woman in her twenties or thirties who had recovered from COVID-19. Sequences were obtained from PBMCs or T cells enriched from blood (not recorded which).

CDR3 coding DNA: TGTGCCAGCAGTTTACGAGGCAGGGGAACAGATACGCAGTATTTT. Protein product: CASSLRGRGTDTQYF. The chain is built from TRBV27 and TRBJ2-3, with D possibly being TRBD1 (6 bases). CDR3 length: 15 amino acids. From germline, CDR1 is MNHEY and CDR2 SMNVEV (reference sequence). V lost 2 bases to trimming and J lost 3 bases, with 12 bases between them.